The 12 T cell receptor beta chains in this list originate from one sample, sequenced in a study of cytomegalovirus exposure and HLA in healthy donors (TCRdb year 2017). The library was prepared using the immunoSEQ multiplex PCR assay. A mixture of 60 forward primers for TCR Vbeta segments and 13 reverse primers for TCR Jbeta segments was used in the multiplex PCR. The clones in this table, taken by TCRdb from immuneACCESS, are in-frame only. Not every clone is retained; where verified, under half of the shortfall comes from an unresolved V gene, and the cause of the rest is unknown. This sample has about 190,000 clones in its table, and approximately 79% of those were observed once. About 1.6% of the sample goes to the ten largest clones. The material sequenced was PBMCs. These receptor sequences come from a woman aged 18 to 35 in good health and CMV-seronegative.

This chain joins TRBV19 and TRBJ1-1; D is unclear. The CDR3 contains 12 residues. Germline-derived CDR1 and CDR2 are LNHDA and SQIVND (reference sequence). V was trimmed by 7 bases and J by 1 base, leaving 7 bases between them. The CDR3, as DNA: TGTGCCAGTATGTCGGGGAACACTGAAGCTTTCTTT. Encoded protein: CASMSGNTEAFF. Using reference TRBV19 and TRBJ1-1 for the parts outside the CDR3, the full variable domain is DGGITQSPKYLFRKEGQNVTLSCEQNLNHDAMYWYRQDPGQGLRLIYYSQIVNDFQKGDIAEGYSVSREKKESFPLTVTSAQKNPTAFYLCASMSGNTEAFFGQGTRLTVV.

The CDR3 sequence: CASTQFRRLQETQYF. The CDR3 nucleotides are TGTGCCAGCACCCAATTCCGCAGGTTACAAGAGACCCAGTACTTC. The chain combines TRBV6-6 with TRBJ2-5; D is unresolved. The CDR3 is 15 amino acids. V was pared by 7 bases and J by 2 bases, with 17 bases between. In germline, CDR1 is MNHNY, CDR2 SVGAGI (reference sequence).

The CDR3 is CASSPGDRNYEQYF. Written as DNA, the CDR3 is TGTGCCAGCAGCCCTGGCGACAGGAACTACGAGCAGTACTTC. V and J are TRBV5-4 and TRBJ2-7; a possible D gene is TRBD1 (6 bases). This CDR3 contains 14 residues. Germline CDR1 reads SGHNT; CDR2 reads YYREEE (reference sequence). V dropped 4 bases and J dropped 3 bases, with 14 bases sitting between them.

The chain carries TRBV27 and TRBJ2-7; D might be TRBD1 (5 bases). Trimming left V 2 bases short and J 2 bases short, with 7 bases between. The CDR3 spans 13 residues. The V gene's germline CDR1 is MNHEY and CDR2 SMNVEV (reference sequence). The CDR3 sequence: CASSLQGPYEQYF. CDR3 coding DNA: TGTGCCAGCAGTTTACAGGGTCCCTACGAGCAGTACTTC.

V and J are TRBV13 and TRBJ2-7; TRBD1 matches 9 bases. V lost 2 bases and J lost 5; bases outside the gene matches: 7. This CDR3 has 15 amino acids. The germline V gene encodes CDR1 PRHDT and CDR2 FYEKMQ (reference sequence). CDR3 in amino acids: CASSLRGQGSNEQYF. The DNA for the CDR3 is TGTGCCAGCAGCTTACGCGGACAGGGGTCCAACGAGCAGTACTTC.

The chain uses TRBV27 and TRBJ2-7; 9 bases agree with TRBD1. The CDR3 is 15 residues long. V shed 4 bases, J shed 2 bases, and the junction held 6 bases outside the gene matches. CDR1 is MNHEY and CDR2 is SMNVEV in the germline V gene (reference sequence). The CDR3: CASSSAGQGTYEQYF. The CDR3 DNA reads TGTGCCAGCAGTTCGGCGGGACAGGGCACCTACGAGCAGTACTTC.

The chain couples TRBV5-4 to TRBJ1-6; D gene uncertain. The V gene's germline CDR1 is SGHNT and CDR2 YYREEE (reference sequence). V was shortened by 0 bases and J by 9 bases, with 10 bases between the two germline ends. This CDR3 is built from 14 residues. CDR3 nucleotide sequence: TGTGCCAGCAGCTTGGGCTATGACTCTTCACCCCTCCACTTT. Protein product: CASSLGYDSSPLHF. Full variable domain (outside the CDR3, taken from reference TRBV5-4 and TRBJ1-6): ETGVTQSPTHLIKTRGQQVTLRCSSQSGHNTVSWYQQALGQGPQFIFQYYREEENGRGNFPPRFSGLQFPNYSSELNVNALELDDSALYLCASSLGYDSSPLHFGNGTRLTVT.

The V and J genes are TRBV28 and TRBJ1-2, with 9 bases identical to TRBD1. Germline trimming cut 6 bases from V and 5 bases from J; bases unmatched to any gene: 13. CDR3 length: 16 amino acids. From germline, CDR1 is MDHEN and CDR2 SYDVKM. CDR3 DNA sequence: TGTGCCAGCAGCTCAGGAACTGGACAGGGGATATATGGCTACACCTTC. Translation: CASSSGTGQGIYGYTF.

The rearrangement links TRBV28 to TRBJ1-2, with D possibly being TRBD1 (6 bases). V lost 7 bases and J lost 5, with 11 bases in between. Germline V lookup: CDR1 MDHEN, CDR2 SYDVKM. This CDR3 has 12 residues. The DNA of the CDR3 is TGTGCCAGCACCTCCGGACAGTATGGCTACACCTTC. This encodes CASTSGQYGYTF.

The chain couples TRBV6-1 to TRBJ2-5; 8 positions match TRBD1. Unmatched junction bases numbered 8, after V lost 6 bases and J lost 2 bases. Germline CDR1 is MNHNS and CDR2 is SASEGT. There are 15 residues in the CDR3. CDR3 bases: TGTGCCAGCAGCCTTACCTGGACAGGGCAAGAGACCCAGTACTTC. Protein: CASSLTWTGQETQYF.

The CDR3 is CASSFQGVPLNEQFF. Here the CDR3 DNA reads TGTGCCAGCAGCTTCCAGGGGGTCCCCCTCAATGAGCAGTTCTTC. V gene TRBV7-3 combines with J gene TRBJ2-1; 7 nucleotides align to TRBD1. In germline, CDR1 is SGHTA, CDR2 FQGTGA. This CDR3 has 15 amino acids. V dropped 3 bases and J dropped 6; count of bases not matched to a gene: 8.

The chain links TRBV7-2 to TRBJ2-5, with 11 nucleotides matching TRBD2. The germline V gene encodes CDR1 SGHTA and CDR2 FQGNSA. After removal of 1 base from V and 3 bases from J, the junction contained 4 bases not matched to a gene. This CDR3 has 16 residues. The CDR3 reads CASSLGLAGGEETQYF. The CDR3 region has the DNA TGTGCCAGCAGCTTAGGTTTAGCGGGGGGGGAAGAGACCCAGTACTTC.